This TCR beta chain was sequenced during a study of blood T cell repertoires in COVID-19. Participants spanned ages about 18 to 90 years and resided in 20 to 25 US areas. Cohorts were assigned according to the clinical history that participants reported. Two negative PCRs, clearance, or symptom resolution were required of recovered Cohort 3 donors. Between the trimmed V and J ends, which lost 5 bases and 7 bases, there was a span of 8 bases. This CDR3 is 10 amino acids long. Looked up from germline, CDR1 is SQVTM and CDR2 is ANQGSEA. Here immunoSEQ multiplex PCR was the method, and the copy in TCRdb shows in-frame clones only, minus some. The table has under 450,000 clones, under 85% seen once.

The sample was PBMCs or T cells enriched from blood (not recorded which). The TCR sequence derives from a woman aged 45-65 years who had recovered from COVID-19. This chain links TRBV29-1 with TRBJ1-1; D unresolved. CDR3 coding DNA: TGCAGCGTTCACGTCGGTGAAGCTTTCTTT. This gives the protein CSVHVGEAFF. Looking up the rest from reference TRBV29-1 and TRBJ1-1 gives the full variable domain: SAVISQKPSRDICQRGTSLTIQCQVDSQVTMMFWYRQQPGQSLTLIATANQGSEATYESGFVIDKFPISRPNLTFSTLTVSNMSPEDSSIYLCSVHVGEAFFGQGTRLTVV.